These T cell receptor beta chains were read from a single sample in a study of cytomegalovirus exposure and HLA in healthy donors. The protocol was immunoSEQ multiplex PCR, while the TCRdb copy is restricted to in-frame clones and leaves out a portion. Its table lists under 200,000 clones. Sequences were obtained from PBMCs. These receptors originate from a man aged 30-40 years in good health and CMV-seronegative. Each CDR3 is given with its conserved first and last residue. Fields, in order: J gene, D gene, V gene, CDR3 protein, CDR3 DNA. D genes are given only for firm matches.

J: TRBJ1-5; D: .; V: TRBV7-2; CDR3: CASSLSAGQPQHF; DNA: TGTGCCAGCAGCTTATCGGCAGGCCAGCCCCAGCATTTT
J: TRBJ1-2; D: .; V: TRBV7-8; CDR3: CASSLALAGYGYTF; DNA: TGTGCCAGCAGCTTAGCGCTAGCAGGCTATGGCTACACCTTC
J: TRBJ1-3; D: .; V: TRBV19; CDR3: CASTPRGGNTIYF; DNA: TGTGCCAGTACCCCGAGAGGGGGAAACACCATATATTTT
J: TRBJ1-2; D: .; V: TRBV6-5; CDR3: CATGSGLLNYGYTF; DNA: TGTGCCACTGGGTCAGGACTACTTAACTATGGCTACACCTTC
J: TRBJ2-3; D: TRBD2; V: TRBV5-1; CDR3: CASSFPSGRGTDTQYF; DNA: TGCGCCAGCAGCTTCCCTAGCGGGAGGGGCACAGATACGCAGTATTTT
J: TRBJ2-2; D: TRBD2; V: TRBV28; CDR3: CASSAGTSGRRGELFF; DNA: TGTGCCAGCAGTGCAGGGACTAGCGGGAGGAGAGGGGAGCTGTTTTTT
J: TRBJ1-1; D: TRBD1; V: TRBV18; CDR3: CASSPGTGREAFF; DNA: TGTGCCAGCTCACCCGGGACAGGGCGTGAAGCTTTCTTT
J: TRBJ2-1; D: TRBD2; V: TRBV30; CDR3: CAWAPGLADNEQFF; DNA: TGTGCCTGGGCTCCGGGACTAGCGGACAATGAGCAGTTCTTC
J: TRBJ2-3; D: TRBD1; V: TRBV6-1; CDR3: CASSWTGWTDTQYF; DNA: TGTGCCAGCAGCTGGACAGGGTGGACAGATACGCAGTATTTT
J: TRBJ1-2; D: .; V: TRBV7-2; CDR3: CASSPRVDPGGYTF; DNA: TGTGCCAGCAGCCCCCGGGTCGACCCGGGGGGCTACACCTTC
J: TRBJ1-2; D: .; V: TRBV29-1; CDR3: CSVSRVNYGYTF; DNA: TGCAGCGTGAGCAGGGTGAACTATGGCTACACCTTC
J: TRBJ2-5; D: TRBD2; V: TRBV27; CDR3: CASSLTPSGSLDETQYF; DNA: TGTGCCAGCAGTTTAACACCTAGCGGGAGCCTGGATGAGACCCAGTACTTC
J: TRBJ2-7; D: .; V: TRBV29-1; CDR3: CSVEDSTSYEQYF; DNA: TGCAGCGTTGAGGACAGTACTTCCTACGAGCAGTACTTC
J: TRBJ2-1; D: TRBD2; V: TRBV11-1; CDR3: CASSLEGLVYTNEQFF; DNA: TGTGCCAGCAGCTTAGAGGGACTAGTATACACGAATGAGCAGTTCTTC
J: TRBJ2-5; D: .; V: TRBV4-1; CDR3: CASSLVGRGETQYF; DNA: TGCGCCAGCAGCCTAGTGGGCCGCGGGGAGACCCAGTACTTC
J: TRBJ1-1; D: .; V: TRBV6-6; CDR3: CASTPPGDRAFF; DNA: TGTGCCAGCACCCCCCCAGGGGATCGAGCTTTCTTT
J: TRBJ2-7; D: .; V: TRBV10-1; CDR3: CASSESNGLYEQYF; DNA: TGCGCCAGCAGTGAGTCGAACGGACTCTACGAGCAGTACTTC
J: TRBJ2-7; D: TRBD1; V: TRBV4-1; CDR3: CASSQRGSLTGKRYEQYF; DNA: TGCGCCAGCAGCCAAAGAGGCTCCTTGACAGGGAAAAGGTACGAGCAGTACTTC
J: TRBJ2-4; D: .; V: TRBV27; CDR3: CASSPPGGATKNIQYF; DNA: TGTGCCAGCAGTCCCCCGGGGGGCGCGACCAAAAACATTCAGTACTTC
J: TRBJ1-2; D: .; V: TRBV20-1; CDR3: CSAIINYGYTF; DNA: TGCAGTGCTATTATTAACTATGGCTACACCTTC
J: TRBJ1-1; D: TRBD1; V: TRBV2; CDR3: CASRLQGVGAFF; DNA: TGTGCCAGCAGGCTACAGGGGGTGGGGGCTTTCTTT
J: TRBJ2-1; D: TRBD2; V: TRBV28; CDR3: CASRPPGLAANEQFF; DNA: TGTGCCAGCAGGCCGCCGGGACTAGCGGCCAATGAGCAGTTCTTC
J: TRBJ2-6; D: TRBD2; V: TRBV11-2; CDR3: CASSSRVRGGPSGANVLTF; DNA: TGTGCCAGCAGCTCCCGTGTCCGGGGGGGCCCCTCTGGGGCCAACGTCCTGACTTTC
J: TRBJ1-2; D: .; V: TRBV28; CDR3: CASSLKGANYGYTF; DNA: TGTGCCAGCAGTTTAAAGGGAGCTAACTATGGCTACACCTTC
J: TRBJ2-7; D: TRBD1; V: TRBV4-1; CDR3: CASSFTGQGYEQYF; DNA: TGCGCCAGCAGTTTCACAGGACAGGGCTACGAGCAGTACTTC
J: TRBJ2-4; D: .; V: TRBV14; CDR3: CASSPTWGLTKNIQYF; DNA: TGTGCCAGCAGCCCCACGTGGGGGCTGACCAAAAACATTCAGTACTTC
J: TRBJ1-6; D: .; V: TRBV27; CDR3: CASSPGMPGSPLHF; DNA: TGTGCCAGCAGTCCCGGGATGCCGGGTTCACCCCTCCACTTT
J: TRBJ2-7; D: .; V: TRBV4-1; CDR3: CASSLTSGTISYEQYF; DNA: TGCGCCAGCAGTCTAACGAGCGGGACAATATCCTACGAGCAGTACTTC
J: TRBJ1-1; D: .; V: TRBV30; CDR3: CAWSGWTQPRALNTEAFF; DNA: TGTGCCTGGAGTGGCTGGACACAACCCAGGGCGTTGAACACTGAAGCTTTCTTT
J: TRBJ2-7; D: .; V: TRBV5-6; CDR3: CASSEQGLANEQYF; DNA: TGTGCCAGCAGCGAGCAGGGTCTAGCGAACGAGCAGTACTTC
J: TRBJ2-3; D: .; V: TRBV5-1; CDR3: CASTLFTGRDTQYF; DNA: TGCGCCAGCACCCTCTTCACAGGGAGAGATACGCAGTATTTT
J: TRBJ1-3; D: .; V: TRBV30; CDR3: CAWSVTPSDTIYF; DNA: TGTGCCTGGAGTGTAACCCCTTCGGACACCATATATTTT
J: TRBJ2-7; D: .; V: TRBV4-1; CDR3: CASQNPGANSYEQYF; DNA: TGCGCCAGCCAAAACCCAGGGGCTAATTCCTACGAGCAGTACTTC
J: TRBJ2-6; D: TRBD1; V: TRBV18; CDR3: CASSVGGYSGANVLTF; DNA: TGTGCCAGCTCAGTAGGGGGCTACTCTGGGGCCAACGTCCTGACTTTC
J: TRBJ1-6; D: .; V: TRBV2; CDR3: CASSEQGQYNSPLHF; DNA: TGTGCCAGCAGTGAACAGGGGCAATATAATTCACCCCTCCACTTT
J: TRBJ2-7; D: .; V: TRBV29-1; CDR3: CSVSRGAAYEQYF; DNA: TGCAGCGTTTCTCGGGGTGCAGCCTACGAGCAGTACTTC
J: TRBJ2-6; D: .; V: TRBV7-9; CDR3: CASSPRQGRAGANVLTF; DNA: TGTGCCAGCAGCCCAAGACAGGGGAGGGCTGGGGCCAACGTCCTGACTTTC
J: TRBJ1-2; D: .; V: TRBV30; CDR3: CAWSGPYGYTF; DNA: TGTGCCTGGAGTGGGCCCTATGGCTACACCTTC
J: TRBJ1-1; D: .; V: TRBV6-5; CDR3: CASSYTGTEQAFF; DNA: TGTGCCAGCAGTTACACCGGGACTGAGCAAGCTTTCTTT